The rows below give T cell receptor beta chains drawn from one sample of a study of blood T cell repertoires in COVID-19. The method was immunoSEQ multiplex PCR; TCRdb's version includes in-frame clones alone and lacks a portion of them. The sample shows under 250,000 clones, around nine tenths of them seen only once. Sequenced sample: peripheral blood. Source of these receptors: a man between 60 and 75 years old with COVID-19, enrolled during active disease. Each CDR3 is given without its conserved first and last residue. The order of the fields is CDR3 length, V gene, clone size, J gene, CDR3 protein. Part of the rows lack a size; the others show once, few, many or a class for expanded clones.

>12|TRBV7-9|-|TRBJ1-6
ASSPGTVPSPLH
>13|TRBV4-1|few|TRBJ2-2
ASSAVTLNTGELF
>11|TRBV2|-|TRBJ1-6
ASGTGLNSPLH
>14|TRBV15|-|TRBJ1-2
ATSRDYTEANYGYT
>16|TRBV30|-|TRBJ2-2
AWSPHRRLAGGPGELF
>10|TRBV30|once|TRBJ1-3
AWSVQEYTIY
>13|TRBV2|-|TRBJ2-1
ASSDEPPHPLRQF
>11|TRBV6-6|-|TRBJ1-6
ASRQGDNSPLH
>13|TRBV24-1|once|TRBJ2-1
ATSDTGGPRNEQF
>13|TRBV4-3|many|TRBJ2-2
ASSLQGSSAGELF
>14|TRBV13|-|TRBJ2-3
ASSLKRGGPVDTQY
>13|TRBV7-3|-|TRBJ2-3
ASSADPGETDTQY
>14|TRBV9|-|TRBJ2-4
ASSVVGDRAGNIQY
>13|TRBV19|-|TRBJ1-5
ASSIGGLSNQPQH
>13|TRBV6-4|-|TRBJ2-1
ASSDSGLLNNEQF
>14|TRBV9|few|TRBJ2-2
ASSARDRGLNGELF
>11|TRBV6-5|-|TRBJ1-5
ASAENPLQPQH
>12|TRBV4-3|once|TRBJ2-1
ASSQDWTDNEQF
>12|TRBV5-1|-|TRBJ1-2
ASSLTGGNYGYT
>16|TRBV7-6|-|TRBJ2-1
ASSLGRDSSRPFNEQF
>18|TRBV24-1|-|TRBJ1-5
ATSDVFCQGLYYDNQPQH
>16|TRBV6-6|-|TRBJ2-2
ASSPNGKLSLNTGELF
>13|TRBV30|-|TRBJ2-5
AWSVQGMGQETQY
>17|TRBV19|-|TRBJ2-1
ASSLGGGLAASSYNEQF
>13|TRBV6-6|-|TRBJ1-5
ASLRGTGPPQPQH
>11|TRBV27|-|TRBJ2-1
ASSFRERNEQF
>14|TRBV27|-|TRBJ2-7
ASRGSGTHYSYEQY
>14|TRBV27|-|TRBJ2-2
ASSLGAGPNTGELF
>10|TRBV3-1/TRBV3-2|-|TRBJ1-1
ASSQRQSEAF
>12|TRBV5-5|-|TRBJ2-7
ASSFLTGSHEQY
>12|TRBV7-2|-|TRBJ1-3
ASSSGQGGNTIY
>13|TRBV19|-|TRBJ1-5
ASSIEAGLNQPQH
>14|TRBV18|-|TRBJ2-1
ASSPPRLAGVNEQF
>14|TRBV12-5|-|TRBJ1-2
ASGLRGTAARYGYT
>13|TRBV5-1|-|TRBJ1-1
ASSLGGTVDTEAF
>12|TRBV5-1|once|TRBJ1-3
ASREGMSGNTIY
>9|TRBV4-2|-|TRBJ1-2
ASRALGGYT
>13|TRBV29-1|-|TRBJ2-7
SVEVPTSGSIKQY
>12|TRBV28|-|TRBJ2-7
ASSSRLAGGEQY
>12|TRBV5-1|-|TRBJ2-7
ASSPGRGSREQY
>17|TRBV18|-|TRBJ2-2
ASSPWTSGKTTNTGELF
>12|TRBV10-3|-|TRBJ1-1
AISQGGRNTEAF
>13|TRBV12-5|-|TRBJ2-1
ASGFGANRGNEQF
>16|TRBV6-2/TRBV6-3|-|TRBJ1-5
ASSALSPTTTGNQPQH
>12|TRBV2|-|TRBJ2-7
ASTGRTRTYEQY
>13|TRBV9|-|TRBJ2-3
ASSDSGGGTDTQY
>11|TRBV29-1|-|TRBJ1-4
SVSEGLLEKLF
>12|TRBV3-1/TRBV3-2|-|TRBJ2-1
ASSQRDRYNEQF
>17|TRBV5-1|-|TRBJ2-1
ASSPGTGGSMTSGVVQF
>14|TRBV7-9|-|TRBJ2-7
ASSLFSPGTGSEQY
>15|TRBV5-4|-|TRBJ2-1
ASSRFSGGVPYNEQF
>11|TRBV18|-|TRBJ1-2
ASSPDLDYGYT
>10|TRBV11-2|-|TRBJ1-1
ASSPRGTEAF